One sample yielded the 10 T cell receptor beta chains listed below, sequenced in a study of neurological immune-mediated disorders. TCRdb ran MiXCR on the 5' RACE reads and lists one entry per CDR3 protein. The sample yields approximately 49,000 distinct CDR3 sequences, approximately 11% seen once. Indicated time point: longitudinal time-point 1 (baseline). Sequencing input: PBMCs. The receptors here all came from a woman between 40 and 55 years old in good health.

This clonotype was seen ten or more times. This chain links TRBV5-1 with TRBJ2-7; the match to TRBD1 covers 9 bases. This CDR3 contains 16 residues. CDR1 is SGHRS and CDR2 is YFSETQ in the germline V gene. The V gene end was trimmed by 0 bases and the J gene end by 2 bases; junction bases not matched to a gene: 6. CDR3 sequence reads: CASSLEVGTGTYEQYF. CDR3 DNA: TGCGCCAGCAGCTTGGAGGTCGGGACAGGGACCTACGAGCAGTACTTC.

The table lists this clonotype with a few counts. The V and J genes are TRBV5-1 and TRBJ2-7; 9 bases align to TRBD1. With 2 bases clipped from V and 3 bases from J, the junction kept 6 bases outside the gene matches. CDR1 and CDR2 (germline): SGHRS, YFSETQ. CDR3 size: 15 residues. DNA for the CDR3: TGCGCCAGCAGCTTTGCCCCGGGACAGGGCTACGAGCAGTACTTC. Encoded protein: CASSFAPGQGYEQYF.

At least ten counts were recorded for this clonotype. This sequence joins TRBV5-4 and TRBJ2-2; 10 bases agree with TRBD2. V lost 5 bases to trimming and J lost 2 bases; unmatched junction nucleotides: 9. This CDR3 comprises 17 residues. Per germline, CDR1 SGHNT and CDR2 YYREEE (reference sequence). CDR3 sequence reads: CASRLGLAGENTGELFF. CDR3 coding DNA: TGTGCCAGCAGGCTGGGGCTAGCGGGGGAAAACACCGGGGAGCTGTTTTTT.

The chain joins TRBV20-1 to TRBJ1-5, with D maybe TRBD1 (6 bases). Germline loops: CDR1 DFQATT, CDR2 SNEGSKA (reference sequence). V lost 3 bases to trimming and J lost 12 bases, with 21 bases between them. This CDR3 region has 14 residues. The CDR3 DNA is TGCAGTGCTAGGACCGGGACAATGGGTCAGTACCAGCATTTT. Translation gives CSARTGTMGQYQHF.

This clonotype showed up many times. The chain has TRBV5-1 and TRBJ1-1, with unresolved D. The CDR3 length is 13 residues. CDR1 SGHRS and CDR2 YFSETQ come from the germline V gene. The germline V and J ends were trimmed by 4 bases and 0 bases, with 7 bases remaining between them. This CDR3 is CASSRSMNTEAFF. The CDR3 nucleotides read TGCGCCAGCAGCAGGTCCATGAACACTGAAGCTTTCTTT.

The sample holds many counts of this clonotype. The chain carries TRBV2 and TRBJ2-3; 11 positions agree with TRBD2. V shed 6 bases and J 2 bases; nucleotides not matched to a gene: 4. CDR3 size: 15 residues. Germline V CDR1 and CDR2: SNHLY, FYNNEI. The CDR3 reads CASRLGLAATDTQYF. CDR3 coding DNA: TGTGCCAGCAGACTGGGACTAGCGGCCACAGATACGCAGTATTTT.

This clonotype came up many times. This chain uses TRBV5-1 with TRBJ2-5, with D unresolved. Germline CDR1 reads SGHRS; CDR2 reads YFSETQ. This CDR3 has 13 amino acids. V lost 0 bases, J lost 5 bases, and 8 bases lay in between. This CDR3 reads CASSLALRETQYF. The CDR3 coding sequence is TGCGCCAGCAGCTTGGCCTTACGGGAGACCCAGTACTTC.

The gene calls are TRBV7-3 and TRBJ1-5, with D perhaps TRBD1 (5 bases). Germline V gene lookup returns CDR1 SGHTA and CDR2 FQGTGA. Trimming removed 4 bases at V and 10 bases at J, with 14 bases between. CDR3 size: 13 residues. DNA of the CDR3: TGTGCCAGCAGCTCCGGACATGGTCATCCCCAGCATTTT. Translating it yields CASSSGHGHPQHF.

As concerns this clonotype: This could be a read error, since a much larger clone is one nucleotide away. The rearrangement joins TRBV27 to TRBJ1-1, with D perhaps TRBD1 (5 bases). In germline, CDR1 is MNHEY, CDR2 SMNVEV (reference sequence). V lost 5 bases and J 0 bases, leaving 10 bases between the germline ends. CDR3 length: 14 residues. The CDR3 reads CASSQGRMNTEAFF. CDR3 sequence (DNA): TGTGCCAGCAGTCAGGGACGGATGAACACTGAAGCTTTCTTT.

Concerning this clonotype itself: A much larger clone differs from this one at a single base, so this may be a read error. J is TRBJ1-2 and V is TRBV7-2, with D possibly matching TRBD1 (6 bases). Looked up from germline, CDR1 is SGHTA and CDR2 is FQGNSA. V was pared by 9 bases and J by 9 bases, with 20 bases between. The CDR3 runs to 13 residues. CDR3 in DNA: TGTGCCAGAAGCCTTACCCAAACAGGGAGCTACACCTTC. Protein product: CARSLTQTGSYTF.